A single sample is the source of the 32 T cell receptor beta chains below, sequenced in a study of CD8+ T cells in alopecia areata. The pooled cutaneous lymph node cells were sorted using several markers (CD4, CD8alpha, NKG2D, NKG2ACE and others). In each case, RNA was isolated and then reverse transcribed into cDNA as the sequencing template. The protocol was immunoSEQ multiplex PCR, while the TCRdb copy is restricted to in-frame clones and leaves out a portion. The sample counts more than 250,000 clones, none seen once; the ten largest own roughly 1.2%. Sequencing input: CD4+ T cells sorted from a lymph node. These receptors were collected from a C3H/HeJ mouse with alopecia areata. For the strain, the MHC haplotype given is H2-k.

On this clone itself: An end of the junction does not agree with germline; a read error may underlie this. Germline and genes: mouse. The CDR3 goes on 4 residues after the read ends, and that part is filled in from the germline J gene. J is TRBJ2-1 and V is TRBV17, with 9 bases lining up with TRBD2. CDR1 is MNHDT, CDR2 YYDKIL, per germline. The CDR3 contains 13 residues. The CDR3 DNA, read in part, is TGTGCTGGCAGAAACTGGGGGGCTGCT. This translates into CAGRNWGAA. In full, the CDR3 reads CAGRNWGAAEQFF.

In its sample, this clone was seen many times. The listed genes are named as in mouse. From the germline J gene comes the end of the CDR3, since the read stops 4 residues before it. The chain couples TRBV17 to TRBJ1-2; the D is unclear. Germline V gene data show CDR1 as MNHDT and CDR2 as YYDKIL. Trimming stripped 0 bases from V and 1 base from J, with 6 bases between. The CDR3 totals 14 residues. CDR3 residues: CASSRDDKNSDYTF. The DNA read from the CDR3 is TGTGCTAGCAGTAGAGATGACAAAAACTCC.

The table lists this clone with a few counts. The germline and genes are mouse ones. Incomplete CDR3 DNA: TGTGCCAGCAGCCAAGTAGGGACTGGGGAAGAC. Translating gives CASSQVGTGED. The entire CDR3 is CASSQVGTGEDTQYF. V gene TRBV5 combines with J gene TRBJ2-5; TRBD2 agrees at 10 bases. The sequence runs out 4 residues before the end of the CDR3; the remainder is reconstructed from the germline J gene. CDR3 length: 15 residues. Germline V gene sequence: CDR1 LGHNA, CDR2 YNLKQL (reference sequence).

In the case of this clone: Mouse germline and gene names are used. The CDR3 end falls 4 residues outside the read, so it is completed with the germline J gene. J is TRBJ2-5 and V is TRBV5, with D unresolved. The CDR3 loop spans 13 amino acids. CDR1 and CDR2 (germline): LGHNA, YNLKQL (reference sequence). The part of the CDR3 DNA that was read is TGTGCCAGCAGCCAACAGGACCCAGAC. Its translation: CASSQQDPD. The entire CDR3 protein is CASSQQDPDTQYF.

This clone was counted only a few times. The gene names given are mouse names. The read ends 4 residues early relative to the CDR3; the germline J gene fills the gap. This chain links TRBV13-2 with TRBJ1-1; 8 bases map to TRBD1. V trimming: 5 bases; J trimming: 3 bases; junction bases outside the gene matches: 3. The CDR3 loop spans 13 amino acids. The germline V gene encodes CDR1 NNHNN and CDR2 SYGAGS (reference sequence). CDR3 region: CASGTGDDTEVFF. The DNA read from the CDR3 is TGTGCCAGCGGGACAGGGGACGACACA.

In this sample, this clone turned up a few times. Here the gene names and germline are mouse. The CDR3 extends 4 residues past the end of the read, so its final part is completed from the germline J gene. The same CDR3 also results from other DNA sequences found in this sample. This chain uses TRBV5 with TRBJ2-2; TRBD2 matches at 8 bases. The V gene end was trimmed by 0 bases and the J gene end by 4 bases; junction bases not matched to a gene: 4. CDR3 size: 16 residues. CDR1 is LGHNA, CDR2 YNLKQL, per germline (reference sequence). CDR3 residues: CASSQDLGGGTGQLYF. The sequenced part of the CDR3 DNA is TGTGCCAGCAGCCAAGATCTGGGGGGAGGCACCGGG.

About this clone itself: Gene labels here are mouse ones. The read finishes 4 residues shy of the CDR3 end, and the germline J gene is used to complete it. The sample has other DNA sequences that encode this CDR3 too. This chain links TRBV19 with TRBJ2-1; TRBD2 aligns across 7 bases. Germline CDR1 and CDR2: FNHDT and SITEND (reference sequence). The CDR3 sequence is 14 residues long. V lost 2 bases, J lost 3 bases, and 2 bases stayed unmatched. The CDR3 protein is CASSMPGGYAEQFF. The part of the CDR3 DNA that was read is TGTGCCAGCAGTATGCCTGGGGGCTATGCT.

Worth noting for this clone: Genes and germline are mouse. The read terminates 3 residues before the CDR3 end, so the remaining end is supplied by the germline J gene. This chain uses TRBV31 with TRBJ1-6; 8 bases align to TRBD1. TRBJ1-6 is recorded as an ORF, its role being uncertain. The V segment lost 0 bases and the J segment 7 bases; nucleotides outside the gene matches: 8. The CDR3 spans 16 residues. CDR1 is GKSSPN, CDR2 SITVG, per germline. CDR3 loop: CAWSLDRERWNSPLYF. The CDR3 bases that were read are TGTGCCTGGAGTCTGGACAGGGAGAGATGGAATTCGCCC.

This clone was counted many times. Germline and genes here are mouse. Read sequence stops 4 residues before the CDR3 end, and the germline J gene provides the missing end. The rearrangement uses TRBV13-3 and TRBJ1-1, with D possibly TRBD1 on 6 matching bases. The CDR3 is 13 amino acids. Germline V lookup: CDR1 NNHDY, CDR2 SYVADS. V dropped 5 bases and J dropped 4 bases, with 12 bases sitting between them. The CDR3 DNA, read in part, is TGTGCCAGCAGCCTCGACAGGTTCACA. Translating it yields CASSLDRFT. The full CDR3 protein is CASSLDRFTEVFF.

As to this clone: Genes and germline are mouse. Read data end 4 residues before the CDR3 end; the end is taken from the germline J gene. The chain couples TRBV13-3 to TRBJ2-5, with D uncertain. Germline CDR1 and CDR2: NNHDY and SYVADS. The CDR3 has 13 residues. V dropped 4 bases and J dropped 2 bases, with 8 bases sitting between them. This CDR3 reads CASSPTIQDTQYF. Partial CDR3 DNA: TGTGCCAGCAGTCCCACAATCCAAGAC.

Only a few counts were recorded for this clone. Each gene name is a mouse one. The read halts 4 residues ahead of the CDR3 end, with the missing end drawn from the germline J gene. This specimen includes other DNA sequences encoding the same CDR3. The V gene is TRBV1, the J gene TRBJ1-1; 7 bases fit TRBD1. V lost 0 bases to trimming and J lost 2 bases; unmatched junction nucleotides: 3. The length of the CDR3 is 15 residues. Germline CDR1 and CDR2: NSQYPW and LRSPGD (reference sequence). The DNA read from the CDR3 is TGCACCTGCAGTGCAGATCCAGGGGGTAACACA. It is translated as CTCSADPGGNT. The whole CDR3 sequence reads CTCSADPGGNTEVFF.

This clone showed up many times. Gene names refer to mouse genes. The CDR3 end falls 4 residues outside the read, so it is completed with the germline J gene. Other DNA sequences from this sample encode an identical CDR3 as well. The V gene is TRBV13-1, the J gene TRBJ1-2; 10 nucleotides line up with TRBD1. Germline V lookup: CDR1 NSHNY, CDR2 SYGAGN. The CDR3 runs 15 residues. The trim removed 2 bases at V and 4 bases at J, leaving 5 bases unmatched. The CDR3 is CASSDRDRGSSDYTF. Incomplete CDR3 DNA: TGTGCCAGCAGTGACCGGGACAGGGGAAGCTCC.

On this clone: The genes are named according to mouse. The chain's CDR3 is CASGDVQANSDYTF. The CDR3 bases that were read are TGTGCCAGCGGTGATGTACAGGCAAACTCC. V is TRBV13-2 and J is TRBJ1-2, with D perhaps matching TRBD1 (5 bases). The CDR3 is cut off 4 residues early in the read; its end comes from the germline J gene. With 0 bases removed from V and 0 bases from J, the gap between germline ends came to 6 bases. The CDR3 contains 14 residues. Looked up from germline, CDR1 is NNHNN and CDR2 is SYGAGS (reference sequence).

This clone has a handful of counts. Gene and germline names: mouse. With the read ending 4 residues before the CDR3 end, the germline J gene is used to fill in that end. V and J are TRBV13-1 and TRBJ2-4; D gene unclear. V was cut by 5 bases and J by 0 bases, with 7 bases left in between. CDR1 is NSHNY, CDR2 SYGAGN, per germline. The CDR3 is 13 amino acids. CDR3 DNA (partial): TGTGCCAGCAGACACCATAGTCAAAAC. It encodes CASRHHSQN. The entire CDR3 is CASRHHSQNTLYF.

Notes on this clone: Gene names are the mouse ones. The read terminates 4 residues before the CDR3 end, so the remaining end is supplied by the germline J gene. Other nucleotide sequences in the sample specify the same CDR3. The chain combines TRBV5 with TRBJ2-3, with 8 bases matching TRBD2. This CDR3 comprises 16 residues. Trimming removed 1 base from V and 0 bases from J; junction bases left unmatched: 3. The germline V gene encodes CDR1 LGHNA and CDR2 YNLKQL (reference sequence). The CDR3 protein is CASSQGLGSSAETLYF. The CDR3 DNA, read in part, is TGTGCCAGCAGCCAAGGACTGGGGTCTAGTGCAGAA.

Comments on this clone: Genes and germline come from the mouse. The CDR3: CASSVDRGGEVFF. CDR3 DNA (partial): TGTGCCAGCAGCGTGGACAGGGGTGGA. The chain is built from TRBV13-3 and TRBJ1-1, with 9 bases identical to TRBD1. The read gets to within 4 residues of the CDR3 end, and the germline J gene fills in the rest. CDR1 NNHDY and CDR2 SYVADS come from the germline V gene. CDR3 length: 13 residues.

This clone was seen at least ten times. Each gene name is a mouse one. The read finishes 4 residues shy of the CDR3 end, and the germline J gene is used to complete it. This CDR3 is also generated by other DNA sequences in the sample. The J gene is TRBJ1-2, the V gene TRBV12-1, with D possibly matching TRBD1 (6 bases). The CDR3 totals 15 residues. In germline, CDR1 is SGHSN, CDR2 HYEKVE. V was trimmed by 1 base and J by 0 bases, leaving 11 bases between them. The CDR3 is CASSLSGTPNSDYTF. The CDR3 bases that were read are TGTGCCAGCTCTCTTAGTGGGACACCAAACTCC.

With regard to this clone: The gene symbols are mouse symbols. The CDR3 end lies 4 residues beyond the end of the read and is filled in from the germline J gene. The chain has TRBV13-3 and TRBJ2-5; weak D call: TRBD1 (5 bases). Germline loops: CDR1 NNHDY, CDR2 SYVADS. This CDR3 is built from 14 residues. The CDR3 bases that were read are TGTGCCAGCAGTGACCCAGGGAGGGTAGAC. Its translation: CASSDPGRVD. The CDR3 in full is CASSDPGRVDTQYF. Combining the CDR3 with reference TRBV13-3 and TRBJ2-5 gives the whole variable domain EAAVTQSPRSKVAVTGGKVTLSCHQTNNHDYMYWYRQDTGHGLRLIHYSYVADSTEKGDIPDGYKASRPSQENFSLILELASLSQTAVYFCASSDPGRVDTQYFGPGTRLLVL.

As to this clone: A read error is possible here, since a much larger clone lies one base away. Gene names and germline refer to mouse. The DNA ends 4 residues before the CDR3 does, and the rest of the CDR3 is filled in from the germline J gene. The same CDR3 can be traced to other DNA sequences in this sample. The chain recombines TRBV5 with TRBJ2-7, with a possible D match to TRBD1 (5 bases). The CDR3 is 12 residues long. Germline CDR1 reads LGHNA; CDR2 reads YNLKQL (reference sequence). This chain's CDR3 is CASSPDRYEQYF. CDR3 DNA (partial): TGTGCCAGCAGCCCAGACAGATAT.

In its sample, this clone was seen many times. The listed genes are named as in mouse. Read sequence stops 4 residues before the CDR3 end, and the germline J gene provides the missing end. The sample has other DNA sequences that encode this CDR3 too. V and J are TRBV13-3 and TRBJ2-5, with TRBD2 identical over 9 bases. The germline V gene encodes CDR1 NNHDY and CDR2 SYVADS. This CDR3 comprises 13 residues. The CDR3 loop reads CASSGTGEDTQYF. Incomplete CDR3 DNA: TGTGCCAGCAGTGGGACTGGGGAAGAC.

Comment on this clone: The gene symbols are mouse symbols. Sequencing ends 4 residues short of the CDR3 end; the germline J gene provides the rest. This chain uses TRBV19 with TRBJ1-1, with D uncertain. V lost 2 bases and J lost 4, with 12 bases in between. Germline V gene lookup returns CDR1 FNHDT and CDR2 SITEND (reference sequence). This CDR3 is built from 14 residues. The CDR3 spells CASSMRRSGTEVFF. The DNA read from the CDR3 is TGTGCCAGCAGTATGAGACGGTCAGGCACA. The full variable domain, with the rest looked up from reference TRBV19 and TRBJ1-1, is GGIITQTPKFLIGQEGQKLTLKCQQNFNHDTMYWYRQDSGKGLRLIYYSITENDLQKGDLSEGYDASREKKSSFSLTVTSAQKNEMAVFLCASSMRRSGTEVFFGKGTRLTVV.

As regards this clone: Gene and germline names: mouse. The read terminates 4 residues before the CDR3 end, so the remaining end is supplied by the germline J gene. The V call is TRBV13-2, the J call TRBJ2-1; D gene ambiguous. Trimming removed 1 base from V and 5 bases from J, with 4 bases in between. The CDR3 is 12 residues long. Per germline, CDR1 NNHNN and CDR2 SYGAGS (reference sequence). Partial CDR3 DNA: TGTGCCAGCGGTGATCAGAATGCT. Encoded protein: CASGDQNA. The whole CDR3 protein reads CASGDQNAEQFF.

Concerning this clone: Germline and genes here are mouse. The read halts 4 residues ahead of the CDR3 end, with the missing end drawn from the germline J gene. Other DNA sequences of this sample code for an identical CDR3. The chain uses TRBV5 and TRBJ2-1; 9 nucleotides agree with TRBD2. Germline lookup yields CDR1 LGHNA and CDR2 YNLKQL (reference sequence). The CDR3 extends over 15 amino acids. After removal of 4 bases from V and 3 bases from J, the junction contained 4 bases not matched to a gene. The DNA read from the CDR3 is TGTGCCAGCAGCCCCCGGACTGGGGTCTATGCT. It codes for CASSPRTGVYA. The entire CDR3 sequence reads CASSPRTGVYAEQFF.

Regarding this clone: Any gene name here is a mouse gene name. The read gets to within 4 residues of the CDR3 end, and the germline J gene fills in the rest. The chain couples TRBV19 to TRBJ2-1; 9 positions match TRBD1. V was clipped by 7 bases and J by 4 bases; unmatched bases: 6. The CDR3 covers 14 residues. Per germline, CDR1 FNHDT and CDR2 SITEND (reference sequence). CDR3 residues: CASPRDRDYAEQFF. The covered CDR3 bases are TGTGCCAGCCCGAGGGACAGGGATTATGCT.

For this clone: Mouse gene names and germline throughout. The part of the CDR3 DNA that was read is TGTGCCAGCGGTGATCCCCGAGGGGGCCGGAGCTCC. This encodes CASGDPRGGRSS. Given in full, the CDR3 is CASGDPRGGRSSDYTF. This chain connects TRBV13-2 to TRBJ1-2, with TRBD1 identical over 7 bases. The missing CDR3 end, 4 residues past where the read stops, is filled in from the germline J gene. This CDR3 region has 16 residues. V lost 1 base and J lost 4; bases outside the gene matches: 10. Germline CDR1 and CDR2: NNHNN and SYGAGS (reference sequence).

This clone was detected a few times. Mouse gene names and germline throughout. The CDR3 end falls 4 residues outside the read, so it is completed with the germline J gene. The chain has TRBV29 and TRBJ2-7, with 9 bases identical to TRBD2. Germline-derived CDR1 and CDR2 are MSHET and SYDVDS. The CDR3 has 13 residues. This CDR3 is CASSSDWGYEQYF. CDR3 DNA, as far as it was read: TGTGCTAGCAGTTCTGACTGGGGGTAT.

The table lists this clone with a few counts. All gene names here are mouse names. Other DNA variants within this sample encode the same CDR3. CDR3 protein: CTCSAAQNSDYTF. The sequenced CDR3 bases are TGCACCTGCAGTGCAGCCCAGAACTCC. V gene TRBV1 combines with J gene TRBJ1-2, with D unclear. The sequenced fragment ends 4 residues before the CDR3 boundary, so the rest is inferred from the germline J gene. The CDR3 contains 13 residues. Germline V gives CDR1 NSQYPW, CDR2 LRSPGD (reference sequence). V was clipped by 1 base and J by 2 bases, with 5 bases between them. The variable domain in full, with the rest retrieved from reference TRBV1 and TRBJ1-2, is VTLLEQNPRWRLVPRGQAVNLRCILKNSQYPWMSWYQQDLQKQLQWLFTLRSPGDKEVKSLPGADYLATRVTDTELRLQVANMSQGRTLYCTCSAAQNSDYTFGSGTRLLVI.

Of note for this clone: Genes and germline come from the mouse. The read terminates 4 residues ahead of where the CDR3 ends, so the germline J gene completes it. Other nucleotide sequences from this sample produce the same CDR3. This chain links TRBV13-1 with TRBJ1-2; 8 bases line up with TRBD1. Germline CDR1 is NSHNY and CDR2 is SYGAGN. V trimming: 4 bases; J trimming: 0 bases; junction bases outside the gene matches: 5. CDR3 length: 15 residues. CDR3 protein: CASSPQGAANSDYTF. CDR3 bases read: TGTGCCAGCAGTCCCCAGGGGGCTGCAAACTCC.

As for this clone: The genes and germline here are from mouse. The read ends 4 residues shy of where the CDR3 ends; the end is completed using the germline J gene. This sequence joins TRBV29 and TRBJ2-7; TRBD1 might be the D (5 bases). Trimming stripped 2 bases from V and 1 base from J, with 6 bases between. The germline gives CDR1 MSHET, CDR2 SYDVDS. The length of the CDR3 is 13 residues. The sequenced CDR3 bases are TGTGCTAGCAGTTTACAGGGTTCCTAT. Translated, it gives CASSLQGSY. Given in full, the CDR3 is CASSLQGSYEQYF. The complete variable domain, with remaining parts taken from reference TRBV29 and TRBJ2-7, reads DMKVTQMPRYLIKRMGENVLLECGQDMSHETMYWYRQDPGLGLQLIYISYDVDSNSEGDIPKGYRVSRKKREHFSLILDSAKTNQTSVYFCASSLQGSYEQYFGPGTRLTVL.

In this sample, this clone turned up a few times. Gene names and germline match the mouse. Read data end 3 residues before the CDR3 end; the end is taken from the germline J gene. This same CDR3 is encoded by further DNA sequences in the sample. The V gene is TRBV13-1, the J gene TRBJ1-6; D not resolved. TRBJ1-6 qualifies as an ORF whose function is uncertain. From germline, CDR1 is NSHNY and CDR2 SYGAGN. The CDR3 totals 13 residues. Between the trimmed V and J ends, which lost 0 bases and 6 bases, there was a span of 4 bases. The DNA read from the CDR3 is TGTGCCAGCAGTGATGCATTTAATTCGCCC. Amino acid sequence: CASSDAFNSP. The whole CDR3 protein is CASSDAFNSPLYF.

Points on this clone: Genes and germline are mouse. The DNA ends 4 residues before the CDR3 does, and the rest of the CDR3 is filled in from the germline J gene. The J gene is TRBJ2-2, the V gene TRBV5, with TRBD2 matching 14 bases. This CDR3 contains 18 residues. Germline assignment: CDR1 LGHNA and CDR2 YNLKQL (reference sequence). The V and J ends lost 0 bases and 4 bases, in that order; junction bases with no gene match: 4. CDR3 protein: CASSQEGTGGAPTGQLYF. The covered CDR3 bases are TGTGCCAGCAGCCAAGAAGGGACTGGGGGGGCGCCCACCGGG.

This clone showed up just a few times. The listed genes are named as in mouse. The CDR3 extends 4 residues past the end of the read, so its final part is completed from the germline J gene. Other DNA sequences within the sample encode an identical CDR3. The J gene is TRBJ2-4, the V gene TRBV19, with 7 bases matching TRBD1. J gave up 0 bases and V 4 bases, and 2 bases lay outside the gene matches. CDR3 length equals 14 residues. Germline V gene data show CDR1 as FNHDT and CDR2 as SITEND (reference sequence). CDR3 amino acids: CASSPQGSQNTLYF. The DNA read from the CDR3 is TGTGCCAGCAGTCCACAGGGGAGTCAAAAC.